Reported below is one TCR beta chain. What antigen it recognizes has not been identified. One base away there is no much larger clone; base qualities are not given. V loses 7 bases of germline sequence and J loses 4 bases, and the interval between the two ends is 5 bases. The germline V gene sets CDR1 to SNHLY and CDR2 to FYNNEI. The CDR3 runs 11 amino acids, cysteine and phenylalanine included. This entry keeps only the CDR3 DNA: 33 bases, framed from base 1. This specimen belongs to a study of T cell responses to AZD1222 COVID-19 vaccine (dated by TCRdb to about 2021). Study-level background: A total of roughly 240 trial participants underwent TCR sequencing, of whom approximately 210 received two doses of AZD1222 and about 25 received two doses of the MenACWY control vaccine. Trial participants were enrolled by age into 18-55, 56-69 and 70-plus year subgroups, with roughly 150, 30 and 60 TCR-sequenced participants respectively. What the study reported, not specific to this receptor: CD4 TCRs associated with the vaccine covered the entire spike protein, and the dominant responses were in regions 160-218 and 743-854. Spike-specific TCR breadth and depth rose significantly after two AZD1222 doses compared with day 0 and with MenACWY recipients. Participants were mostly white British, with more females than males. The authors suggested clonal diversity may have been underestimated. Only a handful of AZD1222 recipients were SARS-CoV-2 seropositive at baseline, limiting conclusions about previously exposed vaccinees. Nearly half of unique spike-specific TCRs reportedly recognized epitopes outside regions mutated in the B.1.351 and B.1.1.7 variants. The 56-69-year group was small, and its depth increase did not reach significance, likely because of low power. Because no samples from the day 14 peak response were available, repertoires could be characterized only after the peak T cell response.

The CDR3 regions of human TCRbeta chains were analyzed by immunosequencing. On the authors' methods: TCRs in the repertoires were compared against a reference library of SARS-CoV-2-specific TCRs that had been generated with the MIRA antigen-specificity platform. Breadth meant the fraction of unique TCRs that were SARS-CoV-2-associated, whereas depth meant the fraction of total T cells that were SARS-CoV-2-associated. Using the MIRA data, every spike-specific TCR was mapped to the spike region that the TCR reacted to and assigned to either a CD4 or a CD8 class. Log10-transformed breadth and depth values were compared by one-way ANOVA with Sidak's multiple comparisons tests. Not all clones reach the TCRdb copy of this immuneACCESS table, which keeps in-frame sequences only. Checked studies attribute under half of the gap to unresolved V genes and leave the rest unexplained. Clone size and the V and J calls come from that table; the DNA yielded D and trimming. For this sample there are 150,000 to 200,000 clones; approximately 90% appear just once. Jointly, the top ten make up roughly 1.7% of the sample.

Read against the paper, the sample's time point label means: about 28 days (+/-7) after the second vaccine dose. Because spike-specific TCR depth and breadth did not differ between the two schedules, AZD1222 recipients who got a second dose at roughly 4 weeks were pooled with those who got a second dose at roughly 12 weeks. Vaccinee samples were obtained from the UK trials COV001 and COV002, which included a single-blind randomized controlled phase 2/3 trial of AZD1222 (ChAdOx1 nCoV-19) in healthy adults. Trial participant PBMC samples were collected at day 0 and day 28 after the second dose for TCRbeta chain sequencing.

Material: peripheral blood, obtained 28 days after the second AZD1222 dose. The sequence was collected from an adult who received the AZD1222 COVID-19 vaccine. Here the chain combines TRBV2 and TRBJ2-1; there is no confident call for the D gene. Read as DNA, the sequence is TGTGCCAGCACCAATTACAATGAGCAGTTCTTC. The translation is CASTNYNEQFF.